The present entry profiles one TCR beta chain with its context. What it binds is not known. Per germline, CDR1 SEHNR and CDR2 FQNEAQ (reference sequence). The CDR3 totals 12 residues. The germline V and J ends were trimmed by 5 bases and 1 base, with 6 bases remaining between them. This sample was included in a study of T cell responses to AZD1222 COVID-19 vaccine. Study results and limitations: Spike-wide coverage was observed for vaccine-associated CD4 TCRs, with dominant responses at 160-218 and 743-854.

Produced via immunoSEQ multiplex PCR; TCRdb's table is partial and in-frame only. The sample contains approximately 120,000 clones, roughly 90% of which appear only once. Sequenced material: peripheral blood, taken on day 0 of AZD1222 vaccination. This TCR came from an adult in good health. The chain employs TRBV7-9 and TRBJ2-7; D ambiguous. CDR3 bases: TGTGCCAGCAGCCAACGGTCCTACGAGCAGTACTTC. It encodes CASSQRSYEQYF.